The clone carrying this T cell receptor (beta chain) was picked up a small number of times. The target antigen is unknown. Produced via immunoSEQ multiplex PCR; TCRdb's table is partial and in-frame only. This sample has 150,000 or so clones, with around 89% found just once. The data were obtained in a study of radiation and T cells in renal cell carcinoma. Study findings and constraints: No pretreatment tumor biopsies were available for baseline clonotypes. From baseline, blood top tumor clonotypes peaked at 2 weeks post-radiation.

CDR1 MNHEY and CDR2 SVGAGI come from the germline V gene. V lost 7 bases to trimming and J lost 10 bases; unmatched junction nucleotides: 7. This CDR3 is 14 amino acids long. As to time point: baseline pretreatment blood. As for treatment: 15 Gy SBRT to primary tumor, nephrectomy 4 weeks later. After SBRT, blood was collected at 2 and 4 weeks, plus baseline. The tumor was a clear cell renal cell carcinoma. This receptor was taken from a woman aged 65 to 85 with renal cell carcinoma. The material sequenced was blood, taken from a patient whose treatment included radiotherapy and nephrectomy. This chain joins TRBV6-5 and TRBJ1-6, with 10 bases lining up with TRBD1. The CDR3 sequence is CASTPDRGESPLHF. CDR3 sequence (DNA): TGTGCCAGCACCCCGGACAGGGGGGAATCACCCCTCCACTTT.